This T cell receptor beta chain emerged from a study of TIL therapy for anti-PD-1-resistant metastatic lung cancer. Study overall: Half of patients were current or former smokers. Median tumor mutation burden was under 1.6 mutations per megabase.

Sequencing used immunoSEQ v3. Each library reached around 1.9 million read pairs, or about 5-6.5 million at deep level. Clones were sequenced by immunoSEQ multiplex PCR, and TCRdb holds only the in-frame ones, with some missing. This table holds about 95,000 clones, roughly two thirds found once. V gave up 5 bases and J gave up 6 bases; unmatched junction bases: 4. Germline CDR1 and CDR2: KGHSH and LQKENI. There are 14 residues in the CDR3. Indicated time point: pre-treatment sample, taken before nivolumab and TIL therapy. The tumor samples were excised metastases, mostly pleural nodules or supraclavicular lymph nodes. Stage 4 NSCLC adults joined between October 2017 and 2020.

The V call is TRBV18, the J call TRBJ1-2, with 12 positions matching TRBD1. The source material was tumor tissue, sampled at baseline. The clonotype originates from a person aged 30 to 80 with non-small cell lung cancer. Here the CDR3 reads CASSSGQGADGYTF. The CDR3 DNA reads as TGTGCCAGCTCATCGGGACAGGGGGCCGATGGCTACACCTTC.